Here is one T cell receptor (beta chain) with its context. Its cognate antigen has yet to be identified. Nothing much larger sits one base from this clone, and base qualities are not available. The data derive from a study of shared clonotypes between healthy human individuals (dated by TCRdb to 2018 to 2021). For context, the study as a whole: The cohort included a few men and a couple of women between 18 and 49 years of age. For each donor, three plates each were used for CD4 naive and CD4 memory, two plates were used for CD8 naive, and one plate was used for CD8 memory. The study deeply sequenced blood TCR repertoires of five healthy adults to estimate repertoire size and the extent of clonotype sharing between individuals. Different laboratories and diverse techniques were used to prepare libraries and sequence TCR repertoires, to increase sequencing depth and limit assay-specific biases. Each donor's leukapheresis produced roughly between roughly 0.85 and 10 billion PBMCs.

TCR CDR3 regions were amplified from genomic DNA by multiplex PCR using the deep immunoSEQ assay. Extracted genomic DNA from each cell subset was spread evenly across all wells of several immunoSEQ 96-well plates, with each plate serving as a replicate. For sorted subsets, about 210 ng of genomic DNA, equivalent to about 30,000 T cell genomes, went into each replicate PCR. Purified libraries were measured with a Qubit 3.0 fluorometer, size-checked on a Bioanalyzer 2100, and measured again with the KAPA Library Quantification kit. Every immunoSEQ 96-well plate was sequenced on a dedicated single-read 150-cycle Illumina NextSeq 550 flow cell. Regarding the original processing steps: Because the immunoSEQ output included only junctional sequences and no quality scores, the filtering could not be the same as the filtering used for full-length reads. To assign V/J genes and CDR3, sequences were annotated against IMGT germline references using PyIR, a Python wrapper for IgBLAST v1.9. Reads were removed for weak V/J assignments (E-value above 1e-6), missing CDR3, stop codons, out-of-frame junctions, or ambiguous translated residues. V3J clonotypes were defined by identical inferred V gene, J gene, and CDR3 amino acid sequence. The percentage overlap between two repertoires was calculated by dividing the number of shared unique clonotypes by the size of the smaller repertoire. RTK rarefaction, the Chao1 estimator, and Recon v2.1 estimates of unobserved clonotypes were used to assess repertoire richness. Generation probabilities for all TCRbeta clonotypes obtained by the gDNA method from a handful of donors were computed using OLGA. The table comes from immuneACCESS by way of TCRdb, which keeps in-frame sequences with V and J called. Part of the clones is missing from these tables; in studies checked, under half for an unresolved V gene and the rest for unknown reasons. Clonal size and the V and J genes are those of that table, whereas D and trimming came from the DNA. The sample table shows about 2 million clones, and 95% are seen once. Around 0.13% of the sample rests with the top ten.

The donors were healthy, HIV-negative adults with no recently reported acute infections or vaccinations. All donors were Caucasian adults living in Nashville, Tennessee, USA. Magnetic negative selection was used to enrich CD4+ T cells, after which naive cells were positively selected on CD45RA and the negative fraction became the memory subset. After blood collection by leukapheresis, PBMCs were isolated using Ficoll-Histopaque density gradient centrifugation and then cryopreserved in the vapor phase of liquid nitrogen. Purity and quantity of every magnetically sorted T cell population were checked by analytical flow cytometry. Genomic DNA was isolated from every sorted fraction and measured by UV absorbance on a Nanodrop 2000c. Trimming removed 4 bases from V and 3 bases from J, leaving 7 bases between the germline ends. The CDR3 sequence holds 13 residues, the cysteine and phenylalanine included. The retained sequence is limited to the CDR3, 39 bases, with the frame set at the first base. CDR1 MNHNS and CDR2 SASEGT are derived from the germline V gene.

Broad study findings and their caveats: Naive subsets generally had larger estimated clonotype richness than memory subsets. Sharing across four donors was observed for approximately 4.6% of naive CD4, around 3.5% of naive CD8, 2.3% of memory CD4, and roughly 0.4% of memory CD8 clonotypes. The genetic and exposure-history diversity represented was limited by the small number of donors. Clonotypes shared by all four sorted-subset donors showed higher generation probabilities than non-shared clonotypes. Based on pairwise subsampling, the degree of clonotype sharing among donors was expected to be affected by sequencing depth. Sampling was restricted to blood, and TCR repertoires in tissue are likely to differ from TCR repertoires in blood. Even with the large sequencing depth, rarefaction of the sorted-subset datasets indicated that sequencing was incomplete.

This receptor was taken from a man aged 18 to 29 in good health. The sequencing input was naive CD4+ T cells sorted from blood. In the paper's terms, the cell subset or site label means: CD45RA+ positively selected. The V and J genes are TRBV6-1 and TRBJ1-5; matching of 5 bases hints at TRBD1 as the D gene. The nucleotide sequence is given as TGTGCCAGCAGTGGACAGCTCAATCAGCCCCAGCATTTT. Its protein reads: CASSGQLNQPQHF.